The TCR beta chain under discussion was sequenced for a study of vaccination effects on CD4 cells after COVID-19. Study conclusions and caveats: Sampling in the study covered few convalescent patients and included no early post-infection timepoints.

Expansion of antigen-specific CD4+ T cells with viral peptide pools was carried out by the ViraFEST assay before sequencing. Culture proceeded for 10 days, and CD4+ T cells were then isolated. Each vaccine recipient was nucleocapsid antibody negative and had no prior SARS-CoV-2 infection. On day 3 and again on day 7, half the medium was replaced with IL-2 medium. The CDR3 extends over 17 amino acids. CDR1 and CDR2 from the germline V gene are SGHRS and YFSETQ. The V gene end was trimmed by 5 bases and the J gene end by 1 base; junction bases not matched to a gene: 11. Concerning this clone: Its antigen is unknown.

The repertoire was sequenced with immunoSEQ multiplex PCR; TCRdb's copy has only in-frame clones and lacks some. The table records tens of thousands of clones, around two thirds of them present only once. The sequencing here drew on CD4+ T cells from PBMCs cultured with HCoV-OC43 spike peptides, taken before COVID-19 vaccination. Documented subset: HCoV-OC43 spike overlapping peptide pool stimulation. This receptor was taken from a human donor who received a COVID-19 vaccine. V and J are TRBV5-1 and TRBJ2-7, with 11 bases aligning to TRBD1. As DNA, the CDR3 is TGCGCCAGCAGTTTGCCGGGGACAGGGGGTTGGTCCTACGAGCAGTACTTC. Amino acid sequence: CASSLPGTGGWSYEQYF.